The next 31 T cell receptor beta chains were all read from a single sample in a study of response to subunit inactivated influenza vaccine. TCRdb re-called the RT-PCR reads with MiXCR, one entry per CDR3 protein. The sample yields about 620,000 distinct CDR3 sequences, 11% seen once. These same records also appear under a second study, on T cells expressing NK-cell markers. From that paper: UMIs were included in TCR beta cDNA generated by 5'RACE template switching.

Sample: PBMCs from blood, taken on the day of vaccination. The receptors were gathered from a man aged 45-65 years who received an inactivated influenza vaccine.

This clonotype has a handful of counts. The rearrangement links TRBV12-3 or TRBV12-4 to TRBJ1-1; the D gene is possibly TRBD1 (5 bases). This CDR3 comprises 13 residues. V was pared by 5 bases and J by 10 bases, with 17 bases between. The chain's CDR3 is CASSPQVGQGAFF. The CDR3 nucleotides read TGTGCCAGCAGTCCCCAGGTGGGTCAGGGAGCTTTCTTT.

In this sample, this clonotype turned up many times. The chain has TRBV7-9 and TRBJ2-7, with D perhaps matching TRBD2 (5 bases). There are 13 residues in the CDR3. Germline lookup yields CDR1 SEHNR and CDR2 FQNEAQ (reference sequence). The V end was cut by 3 bases, the J end by 7 bases, with 13 bases between. In nucleotides, the CDR3 is TGTGCCAGCAGCTTCGAGACTACGGGGGAGCAGTACTTC. This gives the protein CASSFETTGEQYF.

This clonotype showed up just a few times. This chain connects TRBV6-2 or TRBV6-3 to TRBJ2-3, with 8 bases aligning to TRBD1. Trimming cost V 4 bases and J 2 bases; bases outside gene matches: 11. The germline V gene has CDR1 MNHEY and CDR2 SVGEGT. The CDR3 spans 17 residues. The CDR3 loop is CASSSRYGQGLTDTQYF. The CDR3 nucleotides read TGTGCCAGCAGTTCACGGTATGGACAGGGCCTCACAGATACGCAGTATTTT.

This clonotype appeared many times. This rearrangement joins TRBV20-1 to TRBJ2-3, with 7 bases matching TRBD2. The CDR3 totals 13 residues. Germline lookup yields CDR1 DFQATT and CDR2 SNEGSKA (reference sequence). Trimming took 7 bases from V and 3 from J; bases not matched to a gene: 7. In DNA form, the CDR3 reads TGCAGTGGAAACAGCGGGATGACAGATACGCAGTATTTT. Protein product: CSGNSGMTDTQYF.

This clonotype has a count of ten or more. The V call is TRBV7-2, the J call TRBJ1-1, with D uncertain. The CDR3 length is 13 residues. CDR1 and CDR2 (germline): SGHTA, FQGNSA. V was pared by 5 bases and J by 13 bases, with 20 bases between. The CDR3 region is CASSPGVGTVGFF. The CDR3 coding sequence is TGTGCCAGCAGCCCAGGTGTAGGAACGGTCGGTTTCTTT.

The V gene is TRBV6-2 or TRBV6-3, the J gene TRBJ1-5; D uncertain. The germline V and J ends were trimmed by 2 bases and 7 bases, with 12 bases remaining between them. CDR3 length: 14 residues. Germline V CDR1 and CDR2: MNHEY, SVGEGT. CDR3 amino acids: CASSYAGLGQPQHF. CDR3 bases: TGTGCCAGCAGTTACGCGGGGTTAGGCCAGCCCCAGCATTTT.

The chain carries TRBV12-3 or TRBV12-4 and TRBJ1-5, with unresolved D. This CDR3 has 14 amino acids. Trimming cost V 3 bases and J 2 bases, with 8 bases left between them. The CDR3 DNA is TGTGCCAGCAGTTTTAGCTGGGGCAATCAGCCCCAGCATTTT. Translating gives CASSFSWGNQPQHF.

The chain is built from TRBV20-1 and TRBJ1-2, with D perhaps TRBD1 (6 bases). CDR1 and CDR2 (germline): DFQATT, SNEGSKA (reference sequence). The V and J ends lost 1 base and 2 bases respectively, with 11 bases between them. The CDR3 runs 14 residues. CDR3 coding DNA: TGCAGTGCTAGAGCCGGGGGGCAGAACTATGGCTACACCTTC. Its protein is CSARAGGQNYGYTF.

This chain uses TRBV2 with TRBJ2-2, with D perhaps TRBD2 (7 bases). Trimming took off 11 bases at V and 7 bases at J, with 17 bases between the two ends. CDR1 is SNHLY, CDR2 FYNNEI, per germline. CDR3 size: 13 residues. CDR3 amino acids: CAQGRGLGGELFF. The CDR3 DNA is TGTGCCCAGGGGCGGGGGCTTGGCGGGGAGCTGTTTTTT.

The table lists this clonotype with a few counts. CDR3 residues: CSASRTRPNTGELFF. For the CDR3, the DNA is TGCAGTGCTAGTCGGACTAGGCCAAACACCGGGGAGCTGTTTTTT. The chain employs TRBV20-1 and TRBJ2-2; 7 bases match TRBD2. This CDR3 comprises 15 residues. Germline lookup yields CDR1 DFQATT and CDR2 SNEGSKA (reference sequence). Trimming cost V 3 bases and J 2 bases; bases outside gene matches: 6.

The rearrangement links TRBV20-1 to TRBJ1-2; TRBD1 aligns across 7 bases. Germline CDR1 and CDR2: DFQATT and SNEGSKA (reference sequence). The CDR3 spans 17 residues. V dropped 3 bases and J dropped 0; count of bases not matched to a gene: 13. The chain's CDR3 is CSARVQGRETANYGYTF. CDR3 nucleotide sequence: TGCAGTGCTAGGGTACAGGGGCGTGAAACAGCTAACTATGGCTACACCTTC.

This rearrangement joins TRBV4-1 to TRBJ2-4; TRBD1 or TRBD2 may be the D gene (6 bases each). The V end was cut by 5 bases, the J end by 0 bases, with 20 bases between. Germline loops: CDR1 MGHRA, CDR2 YSYEKL. The CDR3 loop spans 18 amino acids. Here the CDR3 DNA reads TGCGCCAGCAGCTCCTTAGGGGGGAGCGGGTTAGCCAAAAACATTCAGTACTTC. Amino acid sequence: CASSSLGGSGLAKNIQYF.

The chain links TRBV9 to TRBJ1-1; D gene unclear. The germline CDR1 and CDR2 sequences are SGDLS and YYNGEE. The CDR3 loop spans 15 amino acids. Deletions cut 4 bases from V and 4 bases from J, with 17 bases between. The chain's CDR3 is CASSPSGGFTTEAFF. The DNA of the CDR3 is TGTGCCAGCAGCCCAAGTGGAGGGTTTACCACTGAAGCTTTCTTT. Drawing the rest from reference TRBV9 and TRBJ1-1, the complete variable domain is DSGVTQTPKHLITATGQRVTLRCSPRSGDLSVYWYQQSLDQGLQFLIQYYNGEERAKGNILERFSAQQFPDLHSELNLSSLELGDSALYFCASSPSGGFTTEAFFGQGTRLTVV.

In the case of this clonotype: One end of the junction does not line up with germline, which may come from a read error. The rearrangement joins TRBV6-5 to TRBJ2-5, with D perhaps matching TRBD2 (5 bases). This CDR3 has 14 residues. Germline V gene sequence: CDR1 MNHEY, CDR2 SVGAGI. CDR3 coding DNA: TGTGCCAGCAGTTACTCATCGGGGATAGAGACCCACTACTTC. Encoded protein: CASSYSSGIETHYF.

This clonotype was seen more than once but under ten times. The chain couples TRBV7-3 to TRBJ2-2; the D is unclear. V shed 4 bases and J shed 2 bases, with 8 bases lying between them. Germline V CDR1 and CDR2: SGHTA, FQGTGA. The CDR3 consists of 14 residues. The CDR3 region has the DNA TGTGCCAGCAGCTCGACCCTTAACACCGGGGAGCTGTTTTTT. It encodes CASSSTLNTGELFF.

In this sample, this clonotype turned up many times. The V call is TRBV10-3, the J call TRBJ2-7; 9 bases fit TRBD1. The V and J ends lost 6 bases and 3 bases, in that order; junction bases with no gene match: 3. Germline V lookup: CDR1 ENHRY, CDR2 SYGVKD. The CDR3 spans 13 residues. DNA of the CDR3: TGTGCCATCAGCGGGACAGGGTACTACGAGCAGTACTTC. Translating it yields CAISGTGYYEQYF.

This clonotype was seen more than once but under ten times. V gene TRBV3-1 combines with J gene TRBJ1-1; weak D call: TRBD1 (5 bases). The CDR3 totals 15 residues. Deletions cut 2 bases from V and 1 base from J, with 11 bases between. The germline CDR1 and CDR2 sequences are LGHDT and YNNKEL (reference sequence). In DNA form, the CDR3 reads TGTGCCAGCAGCCAAATGGACACTGGGAACACTGAAGCTTTCTTT. Protein product: CASSQMDTGNTEAFF.

The chain links TRBV20-1 to TRBJ2-3; 9 positions agree with TRBD2. The junction had 9 bases not matched to a gene; V was cut back by 3 bases and J by 5 bases. The CDR3 sequence is 15 residues long. Germline values: CDR1 DFQATT, CDR2 SNEGSKA (reference sequence). The CDR3 sequence is CSASEWREGQDTQYF. The CDR3 DNA is TGCAGTGCTAGTGAGTGGCGGGAGGGCCAAGATACGCAGTATTTT.

The rearrangement joins TRBV11-2 to TRBJ2-6; no reliable D call. V lost 2 bases and J lost 0, with 11 bases in between. The CDR3 contains 17 residues. CDR1 is SGHAT and CDR2 is FQNNGV in the germline V gene. The CDR3 sequence: CASSLLVRSSGANVLTF. The DNA for the CDR3 is TGTGCCAGCAGCTTACTCGTCCGAAGCTCTGGGGCCAACGTCCTGACTTTC.

This clonotype was seen only a few times. The gene calls are TRBV6-5 and TRBJ2-2; the match to TRBD2 covers 12 bases. Germline V gene lookup returns CDR1 MNHEY and CDR2 SVGAGI. V lost 2 bases to trimming and J lost 5 bases; unmatched junction nucleotides: 6. The CDR3 length is 17 residues. Here the CDR3 DNA reads TGTGCCAGCAGTTACGGTCTAGCGGGAGGGTTGACCGGGGAGCTGTTTTTT. Its translation is CASSYGLAGGLTGELFF.

CDR3 coding DNA: TGTGCCAGCAGTCCATCAACAGGGGGAGTCTATGGCTACACCTTC. This codes for CASSPSTGGVYGYTF. This rearrangement joins TRBV27 to TRBJ1-2; 8 bases are a match to TRBD1. J lost 4 bases, V lost 5 bases, and 9 bases had no gene match. This CDR3 has 15 residues. Germline CDR1 reads MNHEY; CDR2 reads SMNVEV (reference sequence).

This clonotype was picked up a small number of times. This chain joins TRBV2 and TRBJ2-5, with 9 bases matching TRBD1. This CDR3 contains 15 residues. Germline CDR1 and CDR2: SNHLY and FYNNEI. V dropped 5 bases and J dropped 2; count of bases not matched to a gene: 6. CDR3 loop: CASSWGQGGQETQYF. CDR3 nucleotides: TGTGCCAGCAGTTGGGGACAGGGTGGTCAAGAGACCCAGTACTTC.

The rearrangement joins TRBV7-9 to TRBJ2-5; D might be TRBD2 (6 bases). The V gene's germline CDR1 is SEHNR and CDR2 FQNEAQ (reference sequence). V was pared by 0 bases and J by 5 bases, with 10 bases between. The CDR3 runs 14 residues. As DNA, the CDR3 is TGTGCCAGCAGCTTAGCGACGGGGAGGGAGACCCAGTACTTC. It encodes CASSLATGRETQYF.

This clonotype was seen more than once but under ten times. The chain couples TRBV11-2 to TRBJ2-2; 11 positions match TRBD2. Unmatched junction bases numbered 16, after V lost 2 bases and J lost 2 bases. This CDR3 has 21 amino acids. CDR1 is SGHAT and CDR2 is FQNNGV in the germline V gene. CDR3 in DNA: TGTGCCAGCAGCTTACTCTCCCGGGTGCTAGCGGGGGGTAGAAACACCGGGGAGCTGTTTTTT. Translating it yields CASSLLSRVLAGGRNTGELFF.

This chain uses TRBV5-1 with TRBJ1-1; D is possibly TRBD1 (5 bases). V was shortened by 1 base and J by 6 bases, with 7 bases between the two germline ends. The CDR3 totals 12 residues. The germline CDR1 and CDR2 sequences are SGHRS and YFSETQ. DNA for the CDR3: TGCGCCAGCAGCTTGTCGGGACCTGAAGCTTTCTTT. Its protein is CASSLSGPEAFF. Together with reference TRBV5-1 and TRBJ1-1, the CDR3 gives the full variable domain: KAGVTQTPRYLIKTRGQQVTLSCSPISGHRSVSWYQQTPGQGLQFLFEYFSETQRNKGNFPGRFSGRQFSNSRSEMNVSTLELGDSALYLCASSLSGPEAFFGQGTRLTVV.

This clonotype has only a few counts. The chain links TRBV7-6 to TRBJ2-7; D is ambiguous. The length of the CDR3 is 15 residues. The germline V gene encodes CDR1 SGHVS and CDR2 FNYEAQ. Trimming shortened V by 2 bases and J by 0 bases, and 11 bases separated the two germline ends. CDR3 DNA sequence: TGTGCCAGCAGCTTACAACCCCTAAACTCCTACGAGCAGTACTTC. Protein sequence: CASSLQPLNSYEQYF.

This clonotype was observed a few times. The chain recombines TRBV12-3 or TRBV12-4 with TRBJ2-5; 9 bases agree with TRBD2. The CDR3 consists of 16 residues. V was clipped by 5 bases and J by 2 bases; unmatched bases: 9. DNA for the CDR3: TGTGCCAGCAGTACCCTCCTAACTAGCGGGCAAGAGACCCAGTACTTC. Translated: CASSTLLTSGQETQYF.

The V gene is TRBV20-1, the J gene TRBJ2-1; 7 bases are a match to TRBD2. Germline values: CDR1 DFQATT, CDR2 SNEGSKA (reference sequence). The CDR3 covers 12 residues. The CDR3 reads CMWRGLGNEQFF. The CDR3 nucleotides read TGCATGTGGCGGGGGTTGGGGAATGAGCAGTTCTTC.

The chain joins TRBV6-1 to TRBJ2-2; 12 positions match TRBD1. Trimming took 8 bases from V and 5 from J; bases not matched to a gene: 9. CDR1 MNHNS and CDR2 SASEGT come from the germline V gene. The CDR3 covers 16 residues. Here the CDR3 DNA reads TGTGCCAGCCAGGCGGGACAGGGGGCGCGGACCGGGGAGCTGTTTTTT. It is translated as CASQAGQGARTGELFF.

This clonotype was counted at least ten times. The chain combines TRBV12-3 or TRBV12-4 with TRBJ1-5; D ambiguous. V lost 5 bases and J 2 bases, leaving 7 bases between the germline ends. The CDR3 contains 13 residues. CDR3 amino acids: CASSGAGNQPQHF. The CDR3 region has the DNA TGTGCCAGCAGTGGAGCCGGCAATCAGCCCCAGCATTTT.

In this sample, this clonotype turned up a few times. V is TRBV20-1 and J is TRBJ2-3, with TRBD1 matching 10 bases. Trimming took 3 bases from V and 2 from J; bases not matched to a gene: 5. The CDR3 has 15 residues. The germline V gene encodes CDR1 DFQATT and CDR2 SNEGSKA (reference sequence). The DNA for the CDR3 is TGCAGTGCTAGCTCAGGGACAGGGGCCACAGATACGCAGTATTTT. This codes for CSASSGTGATDTQYF.